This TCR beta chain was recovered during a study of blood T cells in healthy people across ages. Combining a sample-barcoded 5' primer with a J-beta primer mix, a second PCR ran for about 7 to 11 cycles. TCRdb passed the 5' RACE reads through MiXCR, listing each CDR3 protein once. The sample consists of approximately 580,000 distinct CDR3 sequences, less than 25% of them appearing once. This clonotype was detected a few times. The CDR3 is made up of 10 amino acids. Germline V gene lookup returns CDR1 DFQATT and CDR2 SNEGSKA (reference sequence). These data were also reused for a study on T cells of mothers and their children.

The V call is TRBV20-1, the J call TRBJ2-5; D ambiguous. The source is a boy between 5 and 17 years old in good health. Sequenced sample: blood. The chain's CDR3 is CSWAQETQYF. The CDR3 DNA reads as TGCTCATGGGCCCAAGAGACCCAGTACTTC.